The T cell receptor (beta chain) under discussion was sequenced for a study of control samples from healthy donors and cancer patients. In its sample, this clone was seen a few times. The same CDR3 can be traced to other DNA sequences in this sample. Sequencing used immunoSEQ multiplex PCR; TCRdb keeps in-frame clones, though not all of them. Seen here are 130,000 or so clones, nearly 90% observed once, and the top ten hold around 6.9%. Trimming shortened V by 0 bases and J by 1 base, and 4 bases separated the two germline ends. The length of the CDR3 is 14 residues. Germline V CDR1 and CDR2: MNHNS, SASEGT.

The sequencing sample was made of PBMCs. The V and J genes are TRBV6-1 and TRBJ1-5; D not certain. The TCR comes from a man over 45 with head and neck cancer. CDR3 loop: CASSEAGSNQPQHF. CDR3 bases: TGTGCCAGCAGTGAAGCTGGAAGCAATCAGCCCCAGCATTTT.